This TCR beta chain was obtained from a study of blood T cell repertoires in COVID-19 (dated by TCRdb to the early 2020s). General notes on the study: Samples from collaborators originated in the United States, Italy and Spain and spanned both the acute and convalescent phases of COVID-19. The material from the prospective study consisted of cDNA or gDNA derived from T cells, B-cell-depleted T cells, or PBMCs. The dataset comprised deeply sampled blood TCRbeta repertoires from subjects exposed to, actively infected with, or recovered from COVID-19. The repertoires were released in a freely available public database meant as a resource for research on the immune response to SARS-CoV-2. Samples were obtained from the ongoing ImmuneRACE study (first 160 participants) and from 1,254 subjects provided by 6 global collaborators. Nearly every sample came with metadata listing a de-identified subject ID, COVID-19 status, age in years and sex. HLA class I and class II types, where available, came from metadata supplied by the sample provider rather than from assay-based typing. What the work shows at the level of the full study, not this receptor alone: Clinical and demographic metadata were provided uncurated, with the amount varying by source and participant.

TCRbeta CDR3 regions were amplified from genomic DNA using the immunoSEQ Assay, a bias-controlled multiplex PCR. From the authors' description of their analysis: The number of nucleated cells in each sample was estimated by amplification of reference gene primers within the assay. To quantify the absolute abundance of each unique TCRbeta CDR3 rearrangement, sequence reads were collapsed and filtered. For each sample, productive Simpson clonality was calculated as the square root of Simpson's diversity index across productive rearrangements. In TCRdb, the immuneACCESS table is reduced to in-frame sequences with V and J assigned. These tables do not hold every clone; where another copy was compared, an unresolved V gene accounts for under half, and the others remain unexplained. Clone size and the V and J calls come from that table; the DNA yielded D and trimming. The sample yields more than 95,000 clones; around four fifths were counted once. Roughly 5.5% of the sample lies in the top ten.

The table lists this clone with a count of one. Its antigen remains undetermined. No much larger clone exists at a distance of one base, and base qualities are not known. From the cysteine through the phenylalanine, the CDR3 covers 15 amino acids. Just the 45-base CDR3 DNA is kept, in frame starting at base 1. V gives up 5 bases and J gives up 9 bases, and the segment between their germline ends measures 20 bases. The germline V gene (reference sequence) gives CDR1 as SEHNR and CDR2 as FQNEAQ. Each collaborating institution followed its own protocols to collect whole blood in K2EDTA tubes. For TCRbeta analysis, collaborators shipped samples as frozen whole blood, isolated PBMCs, or DNA extracted from either of those sample types.

The sequenced sample consisted of peripheral blood. The receptor was derived from a man in his sixties with acute or convalescent COVID-19. The chain is assembled from TRBV7-9 and TRBJ2-1; tentative D gene TRBD2, with 6 bases matching. The base sequence is TGTGCCAGCAGCGCGGGGACGACCCCCGGTGGTGAGCAGTTCTTC. Its protein product is CASSAGTTPGGEQFF.